Below, 11 T cell receptor beta chains from the same sample are listed, as sequenced in a study of Graves' ophthalmopathy and Graves' hyperthyroidism. The authors amplified TCR beta CDR3 regions from RNA transcripts. Second-round multiplex PCR followed a first-round RT-PCR using HTBI primers. From the multiplex PCR reads, TCRdb called clonotypes with MiXCR, one entry per CDR3 protein. The sample consists of about 230,000 distinct CDR3 sequences, 45% of them appearing once. Specimen: peripheral blood. The receptors were sampled from an adult man with Graves' ophthalmopathy.

The V gene is TRBV6-1, the J gene TRBJ1-2, with TRBD1 as a possible D gene (6 bases). Trimming took off 11 bases at V and 6 bases at J, with 19 bases between the two ends. CDR3 length: 13 amino acids. CDR1 is MNHNS, CDR2 SASEGT, per germline. CDR3 in amino acids: CALRETGLDGYTF. CDR3 DNA sequence: TGTGCCCTTAGGGAAACAGGGTTGGATGGCTACACCTTC.

There are a few counts of this clonotype. The chain joins TRBV24-1 to TRBJ1-2, with 9 positions matching TRBD1. CDR3 length: 15 amino acids. Germline assignment: CDR1 KGHDR and CDR2 SFDVKD. The junction had 8 bases not matched to a gene; V was cut back by 2 bases and J by 8 bases. The CDR3 is CATSDWTGDFWGYTF. The CDR3 DNA is TGTGCCACCAGTGATTGGACAGGGGATTTTTGGGGCTACACCTTC.

This clonotype has just a few counts. For the CDR3, the DNA is TGTGCCAGCAGCTTAGGAGGTGAAAAACTGTTTTTT. Translation: CASSLGGEKLFF. The chain combines TRBV7-3 with TRBJ1-4; D is uncertain. The germline V gene has CDR1 SGHTA and CDR2 FQGTGA. The CDR3 is 12 amino acids. The V end was cut by 2 bases, the J end by 7 bases, with 5 bases between.

This clonotype came up once. This sequence joins TRBV10-3 and TRBJ2-7; D unclear. V was clipped by 3 bases and J by 1 base, with 7 bases between them. This CDR3 contains 13 residues. Germline V gene lookup returns CDR1 ENHRY and CDR2 SYGVKD. The CDR3, as DNA: TGTGCCATCAGTGAAAGGGTGTCCTACGAGCAGTACTTC. Its translation is CAISERVSYEQYF.

The CDR3 bases are TGTGCCAGCAGTTTGCGGACAGGGTCTTATAATTCACCCCTCCACTTT. As protein: CASSLRTGSYNSPLHF. The chain employs TRBV2 and TRBJ1-6; 8 bases are shared with TRBD1. The CDR3 has 16 residues. V was pared by 5 bases and J by 4 bases, with 7 bases of the junction left unmatched. Germline CDR1 SNHLY, CDR2 FYNNEI.

V and J are TRBV9 and TRBJ1-6; perhaps TRBD1 as D (5 bases). Deletions cut 7 bases from V and 2 bases from J, with 16 bases between. Germline V gene data show CDR1 as SGDLS and CDR2 as YYNGEE. The CDR3 contains 16 residues. CDR3 sequence reads: CASSPDGGPYNSPLHF. For the CDR3, the DNA is TGTGCCAGCTCGCCGGACGGGGGACCCTATAATTCACCCCTCCACTTT.

The V and J genes are TRBV11-2 and TRBJ2-7; D is perhaps TRBD1 (5 bases). The germline V gene encodes CDR1 SGHAT and CDR2 FQNNGV. The V and J ends lost 0 bases and 2 bases respectively, with 11 bases between them. The CDR3 loop spans 15 amino acids. Written as DNA, the CDR3 is TGTGCCAGCAGCTTAGATCTGGGGCTAGCCTACGAGCAGTACTTC. It is translated as CASSLDLGLAYEQYF.

The chain has TRBV7-3 and TRBJ2-7, with D unclear. Germline CDR1 is SGHTA and CDR2 is FQGTGA. CDR3 length: 15 residues. With 0 bases removed from V and 2 bases from J, the gap between germline ends came to 11 bases. CDR3 region: CASSLTSDGTYEQYF. DNA of the CDR3: TGTGCCAGCAGCTTAACCTCGGACGGAACCTACGAGCAGTACTTC.

The chain recombines TRBV7-3 with TRBJ1-2, with 8 bases lining up with TRBD1. The length of the CDR3 is 14 residues. The trim removed 6 bases at V and 1 base at J, leaving 4 bases unmatched. Looked up from germline, CDR1 is SGHTA and CDR2 is FQGTGA. In DNA, the CDR3 is TGTGCCAGCAGTGGGACAGGTAGTAACTATGGCTACACCTTC. Its translation: CASSGTGSNYGYTF.

The chain uses TRBV7-9 and TRBJ2-5; tentative D call: TRBD1 (6 bases). This CDR3 region has 14 residues. V was shortened by 5 bases and J by 5 bases, with 15 bases between the two germline ends. The V gene's germline CDR1 is SEHNR and CDR2 FQNEAQ (reference sequence). In DNA, the CDR3 is TGTGCCAGCAGCCGCCAACAGGGTGGTGAGACCCAGTACTTC. It encodes CASSRQQGGETQYF.

In its sample, this clonotype was seen a few times. V and J are TRBV9 and TRBJ1-6; D remains unclear. Germline loops: CDR1 SGDLS, CDR2 YYNGEE. The CDR3 consists of 17 residues. The V end was cut by 5 bases, the J end by 0 bases, with 15 bases between. The CDR3 spells CASSEEQFTSYNSPLHF. The DNA for the CDR3 is TGTGCCAGCAGTGAAGAACAGTTCACCTCCTATAATTCACCCCTCCACTTT.